One sample yielded the 22 T cell receptor beta chains listed below, sequenced in a study of T cell responses to AZD1222 COVID-19 vaccine. Clones were sequenced by immunoSEQ multiplex PCR, and TCRdb holds only the in-frame ones, with some missing. Seen here are 95,000 to 100,000 clones, less than 90% observed once, and the top ten hold more than 15%. The source was peripheral blood, collected on day 0 of AZD1222 vaccination. Receptors originate from an adult in good health.

The chain links TRBV27 to TRBJ1-2; D is unresolved. The germline V gene encodes CDR1 MNHEY and CDR2 SMNVEV (reference sequence). This CDR3 comprises 12 residues. V was pared by 4 bases and J by 8 bases, with 11 bases between. The chain's CDR3 is CASSSGKIGYTF. The CDR3, as DNA: TGTGCCAGCAGTTCCGGGAAGATAGGCTACACCTTC.

The chain recombines TRBV19 with TRBJ1-5; weak D call: TRBD1 (5 bases). Trimming stripped 3 bases from V and 3 bases from J, with 6 bases between. Germline V gene data show CDR1 as LNHDA and CDR2 as SQIVND (reference sequence). This CDR3 has 13 residues. The CDR3 sequence: CASSIGANQPQHF. The CDR3, as DNA: TGTGCCAGTAGTATTGGGGCCAATCAGCCCCAGCATTTT.

V and J are TRBV19 and TRBJ1-1; a weak D match, TRBD1 (5 bases). The CDR3 is 13 amino acids. Germline V lookup: CDR1 LNHDA, CDR2 SQIVND (reference sequence). V lost 4 bases to trimming and J lost 4 bases, with 10 bases between them. CDR3 DNA sequence: TGTGCCAGTAGTAACGTTGGGGCCACTGAAGCTTTCTTT. Encoded protein: CASSNVGATEAFF.

This chain uses TRBV5-1 with TRBJ2-1, with TRBD2 identical over 13 bases. The CDR3 is made up of 17 amino acids. Germline CDR1 reads SGHRS; CDR2 reads YFSETQ. V was clipped by 3 bases and J by 4 bases; unmatched bases: 7. The CDR3 DNA reads as TGCGCCAGCAGCTGGGGGACTAGCGGGATATTATACAATGAGCAGTTCTTC. Its protein product is CASSWGTSGILYNEQFF.

J is TRBJ1-3 and V is TRBV15; the match to TRBD1 covers 7 bases. CDR3 length: 16 amino acids. From germline, CDR1 is LNHNV and CDR2 YYDKDF (reference sequence). The V and J ends lost 1 base and 4 bases, in that order; junction bases with no gene match: 7. CDR3 nucleotides: TGTGCCACCAGCAGAGGAGGGGACAGCGTGGGAAACACCATATATTTT. Its protein is CATSRGGDSVGNTIYF.

This chain joins TRBV11-2 and TRBJ2-2; D is ambiguous. The CDR3 has 12 amino acids. Between the trimmed V and J ends, which lost 6 bases and 5 bases, there was a span of 7 bases. Per the germline V gene, CDR1 is SGHAT and CDR2 is FQNNGV. CDR3 loop: CASRHSTGELFF. The CDR3 region has the DNA TGTGCCAGCAGACACAGTACCGGGGAGCTGTTTTTT. The entire variable domain, with the rest obtained from reference TRBV11-2 and TRBJ2-2, is as follows: EAGVAQSPRYKIIEKRQSVAFWCNPISGHATLYWYQQILGQGPKLLIQFQNNGVVDDSQLPKDRFSAERLKGVDSTLKIQPAKLEDSAVYLCASRHSTGELFFGEGSRLTVL.

The genes are TRBV19 and TRBJ2-7, with 7 positions matching TRBD1. CDR1 and CDR2 from the germline V gene are LNHDA and SQIVND (reference sequence). J was trimmed by 3 bases and V by 6 bases; bases with no gene match: 8. This CDR3 has 14 amino acids. CDR3 region: CASREQGESYEQYF. Written as DNA, the CDR3 is TGTGCCAGTAGAGAGCAGGGGGAGAGCTACGAGCAGTACTTC.

This chain links TRBV10-2 with TRBJ2-7, with 13 bases identical to TRBD2. Germline lookup yields CDR1 WSHSY and CDR2 SAAADI. V was pared by 9 bases and J by 2 bases, with 10 bases of the junction left unmatched. The CDR3 spans 16 residues. DNA for the CDR3: TGCGCCAGTTCTTCCGGGACTAGCGGGACACCCTACGAGCAGTACTTC. It encodes CASSSGTSGTPYEQYF.

This CDR3 reads CASSLVIGGSGSEDTQYF. DNA for the CDR3: TGTGCCAGCAGCTTAGTTATCGGCGGGAGTGGTTCGGAGGATACGCAGTATTTT. The chain uses TRBV11-2 and TRBJ2-3, with 7 bases identical to TRBD2. CDR3 size: 18 residues. Germline CDR1 SGHAT, CDR2 FQNNGV. The trim removed 1 base at V and 6 bases at J, leaving 16 bases unmatched.

CDR3 in amino acids: CASSPLVDTQYF. For the CDR3, the DNA is TGTGCCAGCTCACCACTCGTGGATACGCAGTATTTT. J is TRBJ2-3 and V is TRBV18; unclear D gene. The CDR3 totals 12 residues. V was cut by 1 base and J by 6 bases, with 5 bases left in between. Germline V gives CDR1 KGHSH, CDR2 LQKENI.

The CDR3 here is CASALGETNEKLFF. DNA of the CDR3: TGTGCCAGTGCCCTTGGGGAGACTAATGAAAAACTGTTTTTT. This rearrangement joins TRBV19 to TRBJ1-4; D remains unclear. The CDR3 totals 14 residues. Trimming removed 8 bases from V and 2 bases from J, with 12 bases in between. Germline V gene data show CDR1 as LNHDA and CDR2 as SQIVND (reference sequence).

This chain uses TRBV19 with TRBJ1-2; D call uncertain. The CDR3 runs 14 residues. CDR1 and CDR2 (germline): LNHDA, SQIVND (reference sequence). The germline V and J ends were trimmed by 3 bases and 0 bases, with 8 bases remaining between them. CDR3 DNA: TGTGCCAGTAGTATTAGTCACACTAACTATGGCTACACCTTC. It translates to CASSISHTNYGYTF.

V usage is TRBV6-6 and J usage is TRBJ1-2; TRBD1 matches 11 bases. There are 16 residues in the CDR3. J was trimmed by 4 bases and V by 0 bases; bases with no gene match: 4. Per the germline V gene, CDR1 is MNHNY and CDR2 is SVGAGI (reference sequence). CDR3: CASSYSGTGGFYGYTF. The CDR3 region has the DNA TGTGCCAGCAGTTACTCCGGGACAGGGGGTTTCTATGGCTACACCTTC.

The V and J genes are TRBV11-1 and TRBJ2-3; D unclear. With 5 bases removed from V and 2 bases from J, the gap between germline ends came to 11 bases. The CDR3 is made up of 14 amino acids. CDR1 and CDR2 from the germline V gene are SGHAT and FQDESV (reference sequence). The CDR3: CASSPPENTDTQYF. The CDR3, as DNA: TGTGCCAGCAGCCCCCCTGAGAACACAGATACGCAGTATTTT.

The V and J genes are TRBV27 and TRBJ2-3; 7 positions agree with TRBD2. The CDR3 sequence is 13 residues long. Germline values: CDR1 MNHEY, CDR2 SMNVEV (reference sequence). V gave up 7 bases and J gave up 6 bases; unmatched junction bases: 7. CDR3 coding DNA: TGTGCCAGCACCCCGGCCGGGGGGGATACGCAGTATTTT. Protein sequence: CASTPAGGDTQYF.

The gene calls are TRBV5-1 and TRBJ2-3, with D perhaps given as TRBD1 or TRBD2 (5 bases each). Trimming took off 1 base at V and 4 bases at J, with 22 bases between the two ends. Germline V gene lookup returns CDR1 SGHRS and CDR2 YFSETQ. This CDR3 is 18 amino acids long. The CDR3 nucleotides are TGCGCCAGCAGCTTGTTCTCCCCGGGGCTAGGTCGTGCAGATACGCAGTATTTT. Translating it yields CASSLFSPGLGRADTQYF.

The chain employs TRBV7-3 and TRBJ2-2, with 9 nucleotides matching TRBD1. The CDR3 runs to 16 residues. V trimming: 6 bases; J trimming: 4 bases; junction bases outside the gene matches: 9. Germline-derived CDR1 and CDR2 are SGHTA and FQGTGA. Here the CDR3 DNA reads TGTGCCAGCAGTTCGGGAACAGGGGGCCGCACCGGGGAGCTGTTTTTT. As protein: CASSSGTGGRTGELFF. The full variable domain, its missing parts supplied by reference TRBV7-3 and TRBJ2-2, is GAGVSQTPSNKVTEKGKYVELRCDPISGHTALYWYRQSLGQGPEFLIYFQGTGAADDSGLPNDRFFAVRPEGSVSTLKIQRTERGDSAVYLCASSSGTGGRTGELFFGEGSRLTVL.

The V and J genes are TRBV5-8 and TRBJ2-7; D gene ambiguous. V lost 0 bases, J lost 3 bases, and 7 bases lay in between. CDR3 length: 13 amino acids. Looked up from germline, CDR1 is SGHTS and CDR2 is YDEGEE. The CDR3 region has the DNA TGTGCCAGCAGCTTGGCCGGCAGCTACGAGCAGTACTTC. It codes for CASSLAGSYEQYF. Drawing the rest from reference TRBV5-8 and TRBJ2-7, the complete variable domain is EAGVTQSPTHLIKTRGQQATLRCSPISGHTSVYWYQQALGLGLQFLLWYDEGEERNRGNFPPRFSGRQFPNYSSELNVNALELEDSALYLCASSLAGSYEQYFGPGTRLTVT.

The chain carries TRBV5-1 and TRBJ2-1; unclear D gene. This CDR3 has 12 residues. Germline V lookup: CDR1 SGHRS, CDR2 YFSETQ. V shed 5 bases and J shed 3 bases, with 6 bases lying between them. The DNA for the CDR3 is TGCGCCAGCAGACCGGACTACAATGAGCAGTTCTTC. Its translation: CASRPDYNEQFF.

The V and J genes are TRBV5-1 and TRBJ1-4, with D uncertain. This CDR3 is built from 16 residues. Germline assignment: CDR1 SGHRS and CDR2 YFSETQ. The V and J ends lost 3 bases and 7 bases respectively, with 19 bases between them. This chain's CDR3 is CASSYRAGEAGEKLFF. The CDR3 DNA follows: TGCGCCAGCAGCTATCGGGCCGGGGAAGCAGGTGAAAAACTGTTTTTT.

The chain carries TRBV5-1 and TRBJ2-7; no definite D call. Germline CDR1 reads SGHRS; CDR2 reads YFSETQ. This CDR3 is 13 amino acids long. V was clipped by 7 bases and J by 3 bases, with 14 bases between them. CDR3 protein: CASREENVYEQYF. Here the CDR3 DNA reads TGCGCCAGCCGCGAAGAAAACGTCTACGAGCAGTACTTC.

This chain joins TRBV18 and TRBJ1-6; a weak D match, TRBD1 (6 bases). Trimming left V 4 bases short and J 6 bases short, with 10 bases between. This CDR3 is 14 amino acids long. Per germline, CDR1 KGHSH and CDR2 LQKENI. This CDR3 reads CASSLRDTNSPLHF. The CDR3 region has the DNA TGTGCCAGCTCACTACGGGACACTAATTCACCCCTCCACTTT.